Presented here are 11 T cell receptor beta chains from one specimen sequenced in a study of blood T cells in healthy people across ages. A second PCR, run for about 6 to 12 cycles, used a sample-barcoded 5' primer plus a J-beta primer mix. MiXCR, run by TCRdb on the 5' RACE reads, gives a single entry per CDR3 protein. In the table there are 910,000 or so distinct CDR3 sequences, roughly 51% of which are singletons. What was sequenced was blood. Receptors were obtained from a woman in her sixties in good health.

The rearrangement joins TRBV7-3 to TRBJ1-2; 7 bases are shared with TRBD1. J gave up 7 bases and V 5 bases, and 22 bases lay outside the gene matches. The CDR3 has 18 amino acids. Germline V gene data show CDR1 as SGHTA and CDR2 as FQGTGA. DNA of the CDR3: TGTGCCAGCAGCCCTATGTTACCCGACAGGGTGGGGAGCTGTGGCTACACCTTC. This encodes CASSPMLPDRVGSCGYTF.

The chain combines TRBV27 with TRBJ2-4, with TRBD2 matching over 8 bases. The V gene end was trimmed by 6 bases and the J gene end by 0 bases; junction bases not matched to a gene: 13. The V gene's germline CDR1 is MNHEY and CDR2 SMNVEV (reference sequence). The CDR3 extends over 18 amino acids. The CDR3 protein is CASRLPTLAEIAKNIQYF. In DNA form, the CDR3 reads TGTGCCAGCAGGCTCCCCACACTAGCGGAAATAGCCAAAAACATTCAGTACTTC.

The CDR3 sequence is CSARGQLTSGHYEQYF. DNA for the CDR3: TGCAGTGCTAGAGGCCAACTAACTAGCGGGCACTACGAGCAGTACTTC. V is TRBV20-1 and J is TRBJ2-7; TRBD2 matches at 9 bases. Germline-derived CDR1 and CDR2 are DFQATT and SNEGSKA (reference sequence). This CDR3 has 16 residues. With 1 base clipped from V and 3 bases from J, the junction kept 10 bases outside the gene matches.

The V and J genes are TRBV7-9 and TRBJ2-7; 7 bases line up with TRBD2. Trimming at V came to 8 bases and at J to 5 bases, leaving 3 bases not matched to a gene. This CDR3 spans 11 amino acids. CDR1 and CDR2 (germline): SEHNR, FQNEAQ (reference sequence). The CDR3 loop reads CASARGDEQYF. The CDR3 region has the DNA TGTGCCAGCGCTCGGGGGGACGAGCAGTACTTC. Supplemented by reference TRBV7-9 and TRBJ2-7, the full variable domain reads DTGVSQNPRHKITKRGQNVTFRCDPISEHNRLYWYRQTLGQGPEFLTYFQNEAQLEKSRLLSDRFSAERPKGSFSTLEIQRTEQGDSAMYLCASARGDEQYFGPGTRLTVT.

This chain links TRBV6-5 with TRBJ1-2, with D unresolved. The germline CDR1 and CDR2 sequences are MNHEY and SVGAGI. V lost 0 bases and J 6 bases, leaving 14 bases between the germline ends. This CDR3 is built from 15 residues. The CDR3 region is CASSYSGGGLDGYTF. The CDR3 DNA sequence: TGTGCCAGCAGTTACTCAGGCGGCGGATTGGATGGCTACACCTTC.

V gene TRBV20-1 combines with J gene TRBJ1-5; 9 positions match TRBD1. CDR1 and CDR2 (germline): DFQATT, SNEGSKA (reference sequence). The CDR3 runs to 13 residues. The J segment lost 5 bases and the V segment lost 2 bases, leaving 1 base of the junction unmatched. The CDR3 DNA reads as TGCAGTGCTAGAAGGGACAGGGATCAGCCCCAGCATTTT. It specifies CSARRDRDQPQHF.

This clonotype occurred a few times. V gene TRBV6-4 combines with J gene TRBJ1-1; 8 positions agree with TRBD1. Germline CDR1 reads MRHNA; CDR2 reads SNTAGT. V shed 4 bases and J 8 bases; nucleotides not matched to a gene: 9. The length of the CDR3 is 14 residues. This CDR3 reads CASSGNRGQGEAFF. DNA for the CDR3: TGTGCCAGCAGTGGTAATAGAGGACAGGGAGAAGCTTTCTTT.

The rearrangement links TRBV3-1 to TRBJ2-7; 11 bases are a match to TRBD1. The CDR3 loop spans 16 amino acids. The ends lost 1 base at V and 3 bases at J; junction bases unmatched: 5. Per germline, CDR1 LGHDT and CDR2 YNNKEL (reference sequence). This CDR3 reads CASSQAPGTGGYEQYF. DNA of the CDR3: TGTGCCAGCAGCCAAGCTCCCGGGACAGGGGGCTACGAGCAGTACTTC.

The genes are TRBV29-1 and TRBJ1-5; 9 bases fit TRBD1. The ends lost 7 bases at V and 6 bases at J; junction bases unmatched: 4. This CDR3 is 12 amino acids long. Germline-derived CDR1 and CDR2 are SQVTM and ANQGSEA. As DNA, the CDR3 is TGCAGCGCTGGGACAGGGCCTCAGCCCCAGCATTTT. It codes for CSAGTGPQPQHF. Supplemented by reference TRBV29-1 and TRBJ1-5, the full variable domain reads SAVISQKPSRDICQRGTSLTIQCQVDSQVTMMFWYRQQPGQSLTLIATANQGSEATYESGFVIDKFPISRPNLTFSTLTVSNMSPEDSSIYLCSAGTGPQPQHFGDGTRLSIL.

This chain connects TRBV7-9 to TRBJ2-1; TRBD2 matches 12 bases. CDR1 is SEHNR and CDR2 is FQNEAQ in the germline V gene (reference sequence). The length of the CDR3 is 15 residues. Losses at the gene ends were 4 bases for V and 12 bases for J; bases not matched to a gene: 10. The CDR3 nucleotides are TGTGCCAGCAGCTCCTCTAGCGGGAGGGGGAGTGGGCAGTTCTTC. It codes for CASSSSSGRGSGQFF.

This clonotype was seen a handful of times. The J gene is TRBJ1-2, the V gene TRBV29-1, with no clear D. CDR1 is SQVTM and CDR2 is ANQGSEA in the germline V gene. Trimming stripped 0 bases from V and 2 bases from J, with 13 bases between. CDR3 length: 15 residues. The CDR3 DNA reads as TGCAGCGTTGAAGATCGGAGGCATCTAAACTATGGCTACACCTTC. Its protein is CSVEDRRHLNYGYTF. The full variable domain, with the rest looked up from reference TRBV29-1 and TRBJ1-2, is SAVISQKPSRDICQRGTSLTIQCQVDSQVTMMFWYRQQPGQSLTLIATANQGSEATYESGFVIDKFPISRPNLTFSTLTVSNMSPEDSSIYLCSVEDRRHLNYGYTFGSGTRLTVV.